The present T cell receptor (beta chain) was sequenced within a study of Tregs in tolerant kidney transplant recipients. General study findings and limits: Biological reproducibility was not directly addressed in this study.

This clone has just a few counts. What it recognizes is unknown. This sample also contains other DNA sequences that code for the same CDR3. Produced via immunoSEQ multiplex PCR; TCRdb's table is partial and in-frame only. The sample lists 85,000 to 95,000 clones, roughly nine tenths occurring once. Unstimulated Tregs (CD4+CD25+CD127-) and CD4+CD25- non-Tregs were sorted from PBMCs. This CDR3 region has 13 residues. Per the germline V gene, CDR1 is MNHEY and CDR2 is SMNVEV (reference sequence). The V gene lost 0 bases and the J gene lost 1 base, with 3 bases spanning the gap. The material sequenced was CD8+ T cells from blood. The chain has TRBV27 and TRBJ1-1; no definite D call. This TCR came from a human donor in good health. The CDR3 nucleotides read TGTGCCAGCAGTTTATCGAGGAACACTGAAGCTTTCTTT. Residues: CASSLSRNTEAFF.